This paragraph reports one T cell receptor beta chain. This clone was recorded once. What this receptor recognizes is not known. No much larger clone exists at a distance of one base, and base qualities are not known. The immunoSEQ assay, a bias-controlled multiplex PCR with V- and J-specific primers, was used to amplify TCR beta CDR3 regions from genomic DNA. A proprietary barcode and Illumina adapter sequences were added to the CDR3 amplicons in a second PCR step. CDR3 libraries were sequenced on an Illumina MiSeq instrument. On the study's bioinformatics: Export and quality control were performed with immunoSEQ Analyzer 3.0, and downstream analyses were performed with R Bioconductor and Immunarch. Only productive rearrangements in the normalized downsampled data set were used to calculate repertoire metrics. In the normalized cohort, a clonotype counted as pathologically expanded if the clonotype was larger than 5 templates. Repertoire diversity was measured with the Inverse Simpson Index. To capture all clonotypes, CMV-specificity analyses were performed on the non-normalized data set. Imported from immuneACCESS, the table was reduced by TCRdb to in-frame sequences with V and J called. These copies leave out some clones; in studies compared against another copy, an unresolved V gene accounts for under half, and the cause of the remainder is not known. The DNA was the basis for D and trimming; V, J and clone size are from that table. This sample has 25,000 to 30,000 clones in its table, and around 93% of those were observed once. The ten top clones hold around 2.1% of the sample.

Reading the germline V gene gives CDR1 SNHLY and CDR2 FYNNEI. Including cysteine and phenylalanine, the CDR3 has 11 amino acids. The retained sequence is limited to the CDR3, 33 bases, with the frame set at the first base. V is cut by 3 bases and J by 14 bases, and the space between the germline ends is 11 bases. The time point label, read with the paper, signifies: recipient sample about 28 days before transplant, after cytoreduction. Blood from recipients was drawn about 28 days before transplant and again at days 30, 100 and 180 after transplant. Nuclei Lysis Solution was used to extract genomic DNA from fresh or cryopreserved unfractionated peripheral blood mononuclear cells. The record originates from a study of T cell clonotyping in hematopoietic cell transplantation (dated by TCRdb to the early 2020s). For the wider study: Recipient samples taken before transplant were obtained following cytoreduction. Patients were recruited between late 2015 and January 2017 and followed until late 2020 or death. A total of over 130 blood samples were gathered in the study from 35 consecutive transplant recipients along with their related donors. Here is what the overall study found, with its caveats: Recipient repertoires showed only a small fraction of overlap with donor repertoires, and over 95% appeared de novo at the given depth. The sample size was limited and the cells went unsorted, which meant the CD4 and CD8 repertoire contributions could not be told apart. Donor and pretransplant recipient Inverse Simpson Index values predicted broader posttransplant TCR repertoire diversity. Recipient TCR diversity fell after transplant, with pathologically expanded clonotypes rising progressively from day 30 to day 180.

Recombination joined TRBV2 with TRBJ2-1; no D gene call is confident. Sequenced material: peripheral blood mononuclear cells, taken before stem cell transplant. The clonotype was recovered from a middle-aged man with acute myeloid leukemia. Some clones in this sample may be carry-over from other donors' samples. The DNA sequence is as follows: TGTGCCAGCAGTGATCGACAACTTGAGTTCTTC. Translated, it reads CASSDRQLEFF.